One sample yielded the 25 T cell receptor beta chains listed below, sequenced in a study of T cell repertoires in ileal Crohn's disease (dated by TCRdb to the late 2010s). The library was generated by the immunoSEQ multiplex PCR assay. Drawn from immuneACCESS, this table holds only the in-frame rearrangements with V and J called that TCRdb kept. Clones are partly lost; checked studies trace under half to an unresolved V gene and leave the rest unexplained. This sample comprises 15,000 to 20,000 clones, 85% to 95% of them detected only once. The ten largest clones represent nearly 3.5% of the sample. The material sequenced was ileal tissue. The receptors derive from an adult with Crohn's disease.

The rearrangement joins TRBV10-1 to TRBJ1-2, with D unresolved. Trimming stripped 0 bases from V and 6 bases from J, with 8 bases between. This CDR3 has 13 residues. Germline values: CDR1 WNHNN, CDR2 SYGVQD (reference sequence). CDR3 bases: TGCGCCAGCAGTGAGTCGTTGTCGGATGGCTACACCTTC. As protein: CASSESLSDGYTF.

V usage is TRBV2 and J usage is TRBJ1-1; TRBD1 is a possible D gene (6 bases). Looked up from germline, CDR1 is SNHLY and CDR2 is FYNNEI. The CDR3 is made up of 13 amino acids. V dropped 6 bases and J dropped 2 bases, with 10 bases sitting between them. In DNA form, the CDR3 reads TGTGCCAGCAGGAGACAGGCCAACACTGAAGCTTTCTTT. It translates to CASRRQANTEAFF.

This clone was found a few times. Here the CDR3 reads CASSFSGGYDTQYF. DNA of the CDR3: TGTGCCAGCAGCTTTAGCGGGGGGTATGATACGCAGTATTTT. V usage is TRBV7-3 and J usage is TRBJ2-3, with 10 bases that match TRBD2. This CDR3 comprises 14 residues. The trim removed 3 bases at V and 6 bases at J, leaving 3 bases unmatched. The germline V gene encodes CDR1 SGHTA and CDR2 FQGTGA. Filled out from reference TRBV7-3 and TRBJ2-3, the complete variable domain reads GAGVSQTPSNKVTEKGKYVELRCDPISGHTALYWYRQSLGQGPEFLIYFQGTGAADDSGLPNDRFFAVRPEGSVSTLKIQRTERGDSAVYLCASSFSGGYDTQYFGPGTRLTVL.

This rearrangement joins TRBV11-1 to TRBJ1-1, with 7 nucleotides matching TRBD1. The CDR3 sequence is 16 residues long. CDR1 and CDR2 from the germline V gene are SGHAT and FQDESV (reference sequence). V dropped 1 base and J dropped 1; count of bases not matched to a gene: 6. In DNA form, the CDR3 reads TGTGCCAGCAGCTTAGGGTTCGGGACAGCGAACACTGAAGCTTTCTTT. It is translated as CASSLGFGTANTEAFF.

The gene calls are TRBV14 and TRBJ1-1, with D unresolved. Germline CDR1 is SGHDN and CDR2 is FVKESK. The ends were cut back, 4 bases at V and 3 bases at J, with 9 bases in the middle. The CDR3 runs to 13 residues. This CDR3 is CASSLSRDTEAFF. As DNA, the CDR3 is TGTGCCAGCAGCCTTTCACGCGACACTGAAGCTTTCTTT.

V and J are TRBV5-1 and TRBJ1-6; weak D call: TRBD1 (6 bases). Germline CDR1 reads SGHRS; CDR2 reads YFSETQ. V lost 0 bases to trimming and J lost 7 bases, with 14 bases between them. The CDR3 contains 16 residues. CDR3 nucleotide sequence: TGCGCCAGCAGCTTGGAAGCGGGACAATCGAATTCACCCCTCCACTTT. Translation: CASSLEAGQSNSPLHF.

The chain joins TRBV30 to TRBJ1-5, with D possibly TRBD1 on 5 matching bases. CDR1 GTSNPN and CDR2 SVGIG come from the germline V gene (reference sequence). The CDR3 extends over 14 amino acids. V lost 3 bases and J lost 4, with 13 bases in between. The DNA of the CDR3 is TGTGCCTGGAGCCAGGGACTTGGGAATCAGCCCCAGCATTTT. As protein: CAWSQGLGNQPQHF.

This clone was detected only once. The genes are TRBV10-3 and TRBJ1-3; the match to TRBD1 covers 8 bases. Trimming took 2 bases from V and 4 from J; bases not matched to a gene: 4. Germline assignment: CDR1 ENHRY and CDR2 SYGVKD. The CDR3 has 15 residues. The CDR3, as DNA: TGTGCCATCAGTGAGGGACAGGGAAAAGGAAACACCATATATTTT. Amino acid sequence: CAISEGQGKGNTIYF.

The chain joins TRBV7-3 to TRBJ2-1; no definite D call. In germline, CDR1 is SGHTA, CDR2 FQGTGA. The V end was cut by 4 bases, the J end by 7 bases, with 11 bases between. The CDR3 is 13 amino acids. CDR3 in amino acids: CASSSSFGNEQFF. For the CDR3, the DNA is TGTGCCAGCAGCTCGAGTTTCGGTAATGAGCAGTTCTTC.

The chain joins TRBV6-5 to TRBJ2-7, with D unresolved. V was pared by 0 bases and J by 5 bases, with 14 bases between. This CDR3 is 15 amino acids long. CDR1 is MNHEY, CDR2 SVGAGI, per germline. CDR3 sequence reads: CASSYSQDELNEQYF. CDR3 DNA: TGTGCCAGCAGTTACTCGCAGGATGAATTGAACGAGCAGTACTTC.

The V gene is TRBV4-1, the J gene TRBJ1-1, with a tentative D call TRBD1 (6 bases). CDR3 length: 14 amino acids. Per germline, CDR1 MGHRA and CDR2 YSYEKL. With 1 base removed from V and 6 bases from J, the gap between germline ends came to 12 bases. The CDR3: CASSQGQGKAEAFF. The CDR3 nucleotides read TGCGCCAGCAGCCAAGGGCAGGGGAAAGCTGAAGCTTTCTTT.

J is TRBJ1-2 and V is TRBV20-1, with a weak D call TRBD1 (5 bases). The germline gives CDR1 DFQATT, CDR2 SNEGSKA (reference sequence). CDR3 length: 10 amino acids. Trimming removed 5 bases from V and 6 bases from J, with 7 bases in between. This CDR3 reads CSALRDGYTF. For the CDR3, the DNA is TGCAGTGCTCTCAGGGATGGCTACACCTTC.

This clone has a single count. This chain links TRBV14 with TRBJ2-1, with 8 bases that match TRBD2. Germline V lookup: CDR1 SGHDN, CDR2 FVKESK. The CDR3 runs to 18 residues. V lost 3 bases, J lost 9 bases, and 19 bases stayed unmatched. The CDR3 coding sequence is TGTGCCAGCAGCCATTTCCCCGGGACGAGCGGGGGTACAGCTGAGCAGTTCTTC. Its translation is CASSHFPGTSGGTAEQFF.

V is TRBV6-5 and J is TRBJ1-2; 10 nucleotides match TRBD1. CDR3 length: 12 residues. V was clipped by 6 bases and J by 7 bases; unmatched bases: 2. Germline loops: CDR1 MNHEY, CDR2 SVGAGI. The CDR3 protein is CASSRTGGGYTF. The CDR3 nucleotides read TGTGCCAGCAGCCGGACAGGGGGTGGCTACACCTTC.

The chain is built from TRBV4-2 and TRBJ2-1; 8 nucleotides line up with TRBD2. This CDR3 is 16 amino acids long. Germline assignment: CDR1 LGHNA and CDR2 YNFKEQ. Trimming took 1 base from V and 7 from J; bases not matched to a gene: 9. Written as DNA, the CDR3 is TGTGCCAGCAGCCAAGCGGACCGAGGGACTAGAAATGAGCAGTTCTTC. Translating it yields CASSQADRGTRNEQFF.

The V call is TRBV11-2, the J call TRBJ1-2; D is unclear. The CDR3 extends over 15 amino acids. Germline assignment: CDR1 SGHAT and CDR2 FQNNGV. Trimming removed 5 bases at V and 1 base at J, with 14 bases between. CDR3 protein: CASSPTFGGNYGYTF. The CDR3 DNA is TGTGCCAGCAGCCCTACGTTTGGTGGTAACTATGGCTACACCTTC.

This rearrangement joins TRBV11-2 to TRBJ1-1; D not resolved. Germline V gene sequence: CDR1 SGHAT, CDR2 FQNNGV. The CDR3 totals 17 residues. Trimming removed 0 bases from V and 5 bases from J, with 19 bases in between. CDR3 sequence (DNA): TGTGCCAGCAGCTTAGATCGGTTCCCTGCTTCTTGGACTGAAGCTTTCTTT. It specifies CASSLDRFPASWTEAFF.

This clone was seen a single time. The chain is built from TRBV5-4 and TRBJ2-5; 13 nucleotides match TRBD2. Per the germline V gene, CDR1 is SGHNT and CDR2 is YYREEE (reference sequence). V lost 4 bases and J lost 2; bases outside the gene matches: 8. The CDR3 contains 17 residues. The chain's CDR3 is CASSGTGTSGVQETQYF. CDR3 bases: TGTGCCAGCAGCGGCACCGGGACTAGCGGGGTACAAGAGACCCAGTACTTC.

The chain recombines TRBV7-2 with TRBJ1-3, with a tentative D call TRBD1 (5 bases). Between the trimmed V and J ends, which lost 5 bases and 4 bases, there was a span of 9 bases. The CDR3 has 13 amino acids. Germline V gene sequence: CDR1 SGHTA, CDR2 FQGNSA. CDR3 in amino acids: CASSPRGGNTIYF. The CDR3 DNA sequence: TGTGCCAGCAGCCCTAGGGGAGGAAACACCATATATTTT.

In this sample, this clone turned up once. The rearrangement joins TRBV5-4 to TRBJ1-6; D remains ambiguous. Trimming stripped 0 bases from V and 6 bases from J, with 10 bases between. The CDR3 has 15 residues. Germline CDR1 is SGHNT and CDR2 is YYREEE (reference sequence). The CDR3 DNA is TGTGCCAGCAGCTTGGACGTGCCACTTAATTCACCCCTCCACTTT. This encodes CASSLDVPLNSPLHF. The whole variable domain, filled in from reference TRBV5-4 and TRBJ1-6, reads ETGVTQSPTHLIKTRGQQVTLRCSSQSGHNTVSWYQQALGQGPQFIFQYYREEENGRGNFPPRFSGLQFPNYSSELNVNALELDDSALYLCASSLDVPLNSPLHFGNGTRLTVT.

DNA for the CDR3: TGTGCCAGCAGTCCGGGACAGGGGTCTACAGAGCAGTACTTC. It translates to CASSPGQGSTEQYF. This rearrangement joins TRBV5-5 to TRBJ2-7, with 10 bases lining up with TRBD1. The J segment lost 7 bases and the V segment lost 5 bases, leaving 9 bases of the junction unmatched. CDR3 length: 14 residues. CDR1 is SGHKS, CDR2 YYEKEE, per germline (reference sequence).

The rearrangement uses TRBV13 and TRBJ2-3; TRBD2 matches at 11 bases. The CDR3 totals 14 residues. Germline V gene sequence: CDR1 PRHDT, CDR2 FYEKMQ (reference sequence). The V gene end was trimmed by 5 bases and the J gene end by 4 bases; junction bases not matched to a gene: 2. For the CDR3, the DNA is TGTGCCAGCAGCAGGACTAGCGGGCCAGATACGCAGTATTTT. This sequence encodes CASSRTSGPDTQYF.

V is TRBV5-1 and J is TRBJ2-3; tentative D call: TRBD2 (6 bases). V gave up 3 bases and J gave up 6 bases, with 14 bases separating them. Germline values: CDR1 SGHRS, CDR2 YFSETQ. The CDR3 spans 14 residues. The CDR3 nucleotides read TGCGCCAGCAGCTGGGGGGATCATTCGGATACGCAGTATTTT. The encoded protein is CASSWGDHSDTQYF. The variable domain in full, with the rest retrieved from reference TRBV5-1 and TRBJ2-3, is KAGVTQTPRYLIKTRGQQVTLSCSPISGHRSVSWYQQTPGQGLQFLFEYFSETQRNKGNFPGRFSGRQFSNSRSEMNVSTLELGDSALYLCASSWGDHSDTQYFGPGTRLTVL.

This rearrangement joins TRBV5-4 to TRBJ2-1, with TRBD2 matching over 8 bases. The CDR3 extends over 14 amino acids. V was pared by 4 bases and J by 8 bases, with 8 bases of the junction left unmatched. Germline V gene data show CDR1 as SGHNT and CDR2 as YYREEE (reference sequence). CDR3 in DNA: TGTGCCAGCAGCCTCTTCGGGGGGGCGTATGAGCAGTTCTTC. It encodes CASSLFGGAYEQFF.

The rearrangement links TRBV6-4 to TRBJ2-2; a weak D match, TRBD1 (6 bases). The CDR3 extends over 14 amino acids. The V and J ends lost 5 bases and 6 bases respectively, with 13 bases between them. Looked up from germline, CDR1 is MRHNA and CDR2 is SNTAGT. DNA of the CDR3: TGTGCCAGCAGTACACAGGGTTTCGCCGGGGAGCTGTTTTTT. It codes for CASSTQGFAGELFF.